The next 20 T cell receptor beta chains were all read from a single sample in a study of cytomegalovirus exposure and HLA in healthy donors. Repertoires were generated with immunoSEQ multiplex PCR, while TCRdb's copy carries only in-frame clones and drops some. This sample has about 220,000 clones, with 80% to 95% found just once. Input material: PBMCs. These receptors were taken from a woman aged 18 to 35 in good health and CMV-seronegative.

The CDR3 coding sequence is TGTGCCAGCAGCTTCCATGCCGGGACAGATACCTACGAGCAGTACTTC. Its translation: CASSFHAGTDTYEQYF. This chain connects TRBV5-5 to TRBJ2-7; 7 bases are shared with TRBD1. V shed 2 bases, J shed 2 bases, and the junction held 10 bases outside the gene matches. Germline lookup yields CDR1 SGHKS and CDR2 YYEKEE (reference sequence). The CDR3 is made up of 16 amino acids.

The CDR3 loop is CASTEGLGANVLTF. The DNA for the CDR3 is TGCGCCAGCACGGAGGGGCTTGGGGCCAACGTCCTGACTTTC. This chain links TRBV10-2 with TRBJ2-6, with D perhaps matching TRBD2 (6 bases). The CDR3 has 14 residues. The ends were cut back, 7 bases at V and 3 bases at J, with 10 bases in the middle. Germline V gene lookup returns CDR1 WSHSY and CDR2 SAAADI.

V usage is TRBV6-6 and J usage is TRBJ1-4; unclear D gene. Trimming cost V 11 bases and J 3 bases, with 19 bases left between them. This CDR3 spans 15 amino acids. Germline loops: CDR1 MNHNY, CDR2 SVGAGI (reference sequence). CDR3 DNA sequence: TGTGCCGTCGGTCCCCACGGGAGAGCTAATGAAAAACTGTTTTTT. Protein sequence: CAVGPHGRANEKLFF.

The CDR3 DNA is TGCGCCAGCAGCCAACAAGGGGAAGTCTCCTACAATGAGCAGTTCTTC. Residues: CASSQQGEVSYNEQFF. The chain employs TRBV4-1 and TRBJ2-1, with D possibly matching TRBD1 (5 bases). The germline V gene has CDR1 MGHRA and CDR2 YSYEKL. Trimming pared 2 bases from V and 0 bases from J, leaving 11 bases between. This CDR3 comprises 16 residues.

The V gene is TRBV5-3, the J gene TRBJ1-2; TRBD1 is a possible D gene (5 bases). TRBV5-3 is an open reading frame, and its role is uncertain. V was clipped by 7 bases and J by 8 bases, with 18 bases between them. CDR3 length equals 13 residues. The CDR3 is CARRSGITQGYTF. CDR3 DNA: TGTGCCAGACGTTCAGGGATCACCCAAGGCTACACCTTC.

This sequence joins TRBV7-9 and TRBJ1-4, with D maybe TRBD1 (5 bases). CDR1 is SEHNR, CDR2 FQNEAQ, per germline (reference sequence). The V gene lost 4 bases and the J gene lost 0 bases, with 18 bases spanning the gap. This CDR3 is built from 18 residues. The CDR3 DNA is TGTGCCAGCAGCTCACCTCGGGGGAGGACCGCAACTAATGAAAAACTGTTTTTT. Its translation: CASSSPRGRTATNEKLFF.

This clone was counted once. The V gene is TRBV10-1, the J gene TRBJ1-2, with a weak D call TRBD1 (5 bases). V gave up 1 base and J gave up 0 bases, with 12 bases separating them. The CDR3 spans 16 residues. Germline V CDR1 and CDR2: WNHNN, SYGVQD (reference sequence). CDR3 DNA sequence: TGCGCCAGCAGTGAGTTCACAGGAGATCCTAACTATGGCTACACCTTC. Its translation: CASSEFTGDPNYGYTF.

J is TRBJ2-1 and V is TRBV11-3; 10 bases align to TRBD2. With V trimmed by 0 bases and J by 6 bases, 8 bases remained unmatched. The CDR3 runs to 17 residues. Germline CDR1 and CDR2: SGHNT and YENEEA. The CDR3 sequence is CASSLDTGLAGVNEQFF. The CDR3 DNA is TGTGCCAGCAGCTTAGATACGGGCCTAGCGGGAGTCAATGAGCAGTTCTTC.

V usage is TRBV28 and J usage is TRBJ2-6; possibly TRBD2 for D (5 bases). The CDR3 spans 18 residues. Per germline, CDR1 MDHEN and CDR2 SYDVKM. V shed 3 bases and J shed 6 bases, with 21 bases lying between them. The CDR3: CASSFRGISTLTANVLTF. The CDR3, as DNA: TGTGCCAGCAGTTTCCGAGGGATTTCCACTCTGACGGCCAACGTCCTGACTTTC.

The count of this clone is one. This chain joins TRBV5-1 and TRBJ2-2; the match to TRBD1 covers 8 bases. V lost 3 bases, J lost 1 base, and 2 bases stayed unmatched. The CDR3 consists of 15 residues. The V gene's germline CDR1 is SGHRS and CDR2 YFSETQ. CDR3 sequence: CASSWGTGNTGELFF. CDR3 DNA: TGCGCCAGCAGCTGGGGGACAGGGAACACCGGGGAGCTGTTTTTT.

The chain couples TRBV11-2 to TRBJ2-7; TRBD2 agrees at 9 bases. V shed 2 bases and J 2 bases; nucleotides not matched to a gene: 7. Germline loops: CDR1 SGHAT, CDR2 FQNNGV. This CDR3 is 16 amino acids long. CDR3 DNA sequence: TGTGCCAGCAGCTTATCGAGTCTAGCGGGACCCTACGAGCAGTACTTC. Amino acid sequence: CASSLSSLAGPYEQYF. Full variable domain (outside the CDR3, taken from reference TRBV11-2 and TRBJ2-7): EAGVAQSPRYKIIEKRQSVAFWCNPISGHATLYWYQQILGQGPKLLIQFQNNGVVDDSQLPKDRFSAERLKGVDSTLKIQPAKLEDSAVYLCASSLSSLAGPYEQYFGPGTRLTVT.

V usage is TRBV28 and J usage is TRBJ1-1; the D gene is possibly TRBD1 (6 bases). The CDR3 has 16 residues. CDR1 is MDHEN and CDR2 is SYDVKM in the germline V gene. Between the trimmed V and J ends, which lost 4 bases and 3 bases, there was a span of 18 bases. CDR3 bases: TGTGCCAGCAGTTCTTTCCAGGGGCTGGGGGACACTGAAGCTTTCTTT. Its protein is CASSSFQGLGDTEAFF.

The chain is built from TRBV2 and TRBJ2-7; 9 bases match TRBD1. The CDR3 runs to 16 residues. Germline CDR1 is SNHLY and CDR2 is FYNNEI. The V segment lost 6 bases and the J segment 2 bases; nucleotides outside the gene matches: 11. For the CDR3, the DNA is TGTGCCAGCAGGGACCTCCGGGACAGGGACCCCTACGAGCAGTACTTC. Its translation is CASRDLRDRDPYEQYF.

V and J are TRBV19 and TRBJ2-2, with D perhaps TRBD2 (5 bases). Deletions cut 3 bases from V and 3 bases from J, with 17 bases between. The CDR3 sequence is 17 residues long. The V gene's germline CDR1 is LNHDA and CDR2 SQIVND (reference sequence). The CDR3 protein is CASSIPPGVSDTGELFF. Here the CDR3 DNA reads TGTGCCAGTAGTATCCCCCCCGGGGTTAGCGACACCGGGGAGCTGTTTTTT.

The V gene is TRBV6-6, the J gene TRBJ2-7; TRBD2 agrees at 7 bases. Germline V gene sequence: CDR1 MNHNY, CDR2 SVGAGI (reference sequence). V was clipped by 0 bases and J by 3 bases; unmatched bases: 5. This CDR3 is built from 15 residues. The DNA of the CDR3 is TGTGCCAGCAGTTACTCGGCAACGGGAGGCTACGAGCAGTACTTC. Its protein is CASSYSATGGYEQYF.

J is TRBJ2-1 and V is TRBV18, with D possibly being TRBD2 (6 bases). Trimming cost V 3 bases and J 0 bases, with 9 bases left between them. This CDR3 is 15 amino acids long. Germline V lookup: CDR1 KGHSH, CDR2 LQKENI. The CDR3 region has the DNA TGTGCCAGCTCACCTCTAGCGAACTCCTACAATGAGCAGTTCTTC. Protein: CASSPLANSYNEQFF. Combining the CDR3 with reference TRBV18 and TRBJ2-1 gives the whole variable domain NAGVMQNPRHLVRRRGQEARLRCSPMKGHSHVYWYRQLPEEGLKFMVYLQKENIIDESGMPKERFSAEFPKEGPSILRIQQVVRGDSAAYFCASSPLANSYNEQFFGPGTRLTVL.

The CDR3 loop reads CSVTAGTNQPQHF. Here the CDR3 DNA reads TGCAGCGTAACAGCAGGCACCAATCAGCCCCAGCATTTT. The rearrangement joins TRBV29-1 to TRBJ1-5; D remains ambiguous. Per germline, CDR1 SQVTM and CDR2 ANQGSEA. This CDR3 region has 13 residues. V gave up 6 bases and J gave up 3 bases, with 12 bases separating them.

The chain recombines TRBV5-1 with TRBJ2-2, with TRBD2 identical over 9 bases. The CDR3 contains 16 residues. The germline CDR1 and CDR2 sequences are SGHRS and YFSETQ. Trimming took 4 bases from V and 1 from J; bases not matched to a gene: 5. CDR3 sequence (DNA): TGCGCCAGCAGCCGTACTAGCGGGCTGAACACCGGGGAGCTGTTTTTT. It encodes CASSRTSGLNTGELFF.

This clone was recorded a few times. The chain couples TRBV10-3 to TRBJ2-7; maybe TRBD2 (5 bases). Trimming took off 3 bases at V and 3 bases at J, with 9 bases between the two ends. The germline V gene has CDR1 ENHRY and CDR2 SYGVKD. CDR3 length: 13 amino acids. This chain's CDR3 is CAISDYEGYEQYF. In DNA, the CDR3 is TGTGCCATCAGTGACTACGAGGGCTACGAGCAGTACTTC.

V is TRBV6-6 and J is TRBJ1-2; TRBD1 agrees at 9 bases. The J segment lost 8 bases and the V segment lost 6 bases, leaving 10 bases of the junction unmatched. CDR1 MNHNY and CDR2 SVGAGI come from the germline V gene (reference sequence). This CDR3 has 14 amino acids. The CDR3 spells CASSTGQGRPGYTF. CDR3 in DNA: TGTGCCAGCAGCACGGGACAGGGCCGCCCGGGCTACACCTTC.